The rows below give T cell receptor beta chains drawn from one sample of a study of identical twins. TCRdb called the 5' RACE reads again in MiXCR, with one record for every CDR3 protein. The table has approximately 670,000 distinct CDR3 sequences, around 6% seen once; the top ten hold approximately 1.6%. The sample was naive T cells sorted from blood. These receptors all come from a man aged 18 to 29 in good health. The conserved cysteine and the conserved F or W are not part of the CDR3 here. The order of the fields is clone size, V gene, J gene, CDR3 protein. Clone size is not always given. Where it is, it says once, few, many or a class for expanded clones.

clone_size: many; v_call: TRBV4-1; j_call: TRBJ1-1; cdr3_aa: ASTSQGAHTEAF
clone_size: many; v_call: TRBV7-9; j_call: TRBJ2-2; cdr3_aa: ASSFNQGGTGELF
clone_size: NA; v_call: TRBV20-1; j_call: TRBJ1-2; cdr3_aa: SARWAGADGYT
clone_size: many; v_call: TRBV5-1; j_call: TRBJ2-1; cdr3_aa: ASGIRTGRDEQF
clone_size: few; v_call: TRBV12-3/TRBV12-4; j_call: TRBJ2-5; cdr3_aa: ASSPGRGQY
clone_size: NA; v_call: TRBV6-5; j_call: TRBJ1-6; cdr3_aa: ASSSGGPSSYNSPLH
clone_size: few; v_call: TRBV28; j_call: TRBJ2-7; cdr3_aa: ASSLQGTGVREQY
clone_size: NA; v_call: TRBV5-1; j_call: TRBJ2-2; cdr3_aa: ASSPTSESTGELF
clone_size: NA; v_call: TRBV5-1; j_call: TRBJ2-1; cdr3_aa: ASRQDSPKGNEQF
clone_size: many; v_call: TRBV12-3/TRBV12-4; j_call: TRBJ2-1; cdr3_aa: ATNSGLEQF
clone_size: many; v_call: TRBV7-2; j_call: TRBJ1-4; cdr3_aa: ASTSVFGKLF
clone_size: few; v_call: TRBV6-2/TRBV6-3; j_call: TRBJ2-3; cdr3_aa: ASSYGRETTDTQY
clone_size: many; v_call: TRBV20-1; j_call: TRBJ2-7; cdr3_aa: SASTAGAGSYEQY
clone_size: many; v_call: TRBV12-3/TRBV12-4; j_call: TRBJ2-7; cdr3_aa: ASSDHGSSLNEQY
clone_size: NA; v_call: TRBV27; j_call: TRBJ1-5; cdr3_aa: ASSPQGQKNQPQH
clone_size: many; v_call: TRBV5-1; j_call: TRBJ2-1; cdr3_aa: ASSLEAGAFNNEQF